The 20 T cell receptor beta chains below come from one sample, sequenced in a study of T cell responses to AZD1222 COVID-19 vaccine. The data were produced by immunoSEQ multiplex PCR, yet TCRdb's version contains in-frame clones alone and is incomplete. Here the sample spans around 83,000 clones, 70% to 90% being singletons. The sequenced sample was peripheral blood, obtained on day 0 of AZD1222 vaccination. The receptors shown here come from an adult in good health.

This chain uses TRBV3-1 (or the pseudogene TRBV3-2) with TRBJ2-1, with 11 bases that match TRBD2. Trimming cost V 4 bases and J 5 bases; bases outside gene matches: 7. This CDR3 region has 16 residues. The germline CDR1 and CDR2 sequences are LGHDT and YNNKEL (reference sequence). CDR3 protein: CASSPYSGRANNEQFF. In nucleotides, the CDR3 is TGTGCCAGCAGCCCTTATAGCGGGAGGGCGAACAATGAGCAGTTCTTC.

The chain employs TRBV5-5 and TRBJ1-1; a weak D match, TRBD1 (5 bases). Trimming removed 0 bases from V and 11 bases from J, with 11 bases in between. The CDR3 consists of 12 residues. CDR1 SGHKS and CDR2 YYEKEE come from the germline V gene (reference sequence). The CDR3, as DNA: TGTGCCAGCAGCTTGGTAGGGGCTACGGCTTTCTTT. This translates into CASSLVGATAFF.

The genes are TRBV19 and TRBJ2-5, with 7 nucleotides matching TRBD1. Germline CDR1 and CDR2: LNHDA and SQIVND (reference sequence). The CDR3 has 13 residues. Trimming removed 3 bases from V and 7 bases from J; junction bases left unmatched: 5. The CDR3 DNA follows: TGTGCCAGTAGTATGGTACAGGGGTTGACCCAGTACTTC. Residues: CASSMVQGLTQYF.

The chain has TRBV24-1 and TRBJ1-5; D ambiguous. V shed 9 bases and J shed 0 bases, with 20 bases lying between them. The CDR3 is 17 amino acids. Looked up from germline, CDR1 is KGHDR and CDR2 is SFDVKD. The CDR3 loop reads CATGPYGTSNSNQPQHF. CDR3 coding DNA: TGTGCCACCGGCCCGTATGGAACCAGTAATAGCAATCAGCCCCAGCATTTT.

J is TRBJ1-1 and V is TRBV12-5; no firm D call. This CDR3 is built from 11 residues. Trimming removed 3 bases from V and 2 bases from J, with 1 base in between. The germline CDR1 and CDR2 sequences are LGHNT and FRNRAP. The CDR3 DNA sequence: TGTGCTAGTGGTTTCAACACTGAAGCTTTCTTT. Translating it yields CASGFNTEAFF. The full variable domain, in which reference TRBV12-5 and TRBJ1-1 provide the parts outside the CDR3, is DARVTQTPRHKVTEMGQEVTMRCQPILGHNTVFWYRQTMMQGLELLAYFRNRAPLDDSGMPKDRFSAEMPDATLATLKIQPSEPRDSAVYFCASGFNTEAFFGQGTRLTVV.

The chain is built from TRBV20-1 and TRBJ1-1; D gene ambiguous. The CDR3 has 11 residues. V gave up 0 bases and J gave up 7 bases, with 6 bases separating them. Germline V gene data show CDR1 as DFQATT and CDR2 as SNEGSKA (reference sequence). The DNA for the CDR3 is TGCAGTGCTAGAGACAGACGTGAAGCTTTCTTT. Residues: CSARDRREAFF.

The chain combines TRBV20-1 with TRBJ1-2; unclear D gene. CDR1 is DFQATT and CDR2 is SNEGSKA in the germline V gene (reference sequence). The V end lost 1 base, the J end lost 6 bases, and 6 bases lay between the germline ends. The CDR3 has 11 amino acids. The DNA of the CDR3 is TGCAGTGCTAGAGGAGAGGATGGCTACACCTTC. Amino acids: CSARGEDGYTF.

The chain links TRBV28 to TRBJ2-5; 13 bases line up with TRBD2. CDR1 MDHEN and CDR2 SYDVKM come from the germline V gene. The CDR3 has 15 amino acids. V shed 5 bases, J shed 6 bases, and the junction held 6 bases outside the gene matches. CDR3 nucleotide sequence: TGTGCCAGCAGTCCACGGACTAGCGGGAGACAGACCCAGTACTTC. Amino acid sequence: CASSPRTSGRQTQYF.

The chain recombines TRBV15 with TRBJ2-7; D gene uncertain. V lost 0 bases, J lost 5 bases, and 8 bases lay in between. This CDR3 has 13 amino acids. Germline CDR1 is LNHNV and CDR2 is YYDKDF (reference sequence). DNA of the CDR3: TGTGCCACCAGCAGAGACAGCCTCAACGAGCAGTACTTC. Protein sequence: CATSRDSLNEQYF.

The chain couples TRBV7-2 to TRBJ2-2; unclear D gene. Germline V gene lookup returns CDR1 SGHTA and CDR2 FQGNSA. The ends were cut back, 5 bases at V and 6 bases at J, with 10 bases in the middle. The CDR3 contains 13 residues. The DNA of the CDR3 is TGTGCCAGCAGCCCCGCCGGGCCCGGGGAGCTGTTTTTT. It translates to CASSPAGPGELFF.

The chain employs TRBV7-3 and TRBJ2-5, with 8 bases that match TRBD2. This CDR3 has 14 amino acids. V lost 6 bases to trimming and J lost 5 bases; unmatched junction nucleotides: 8. In germline, CDR1 is SGHTA, CDR2 FQGTGA. This CDR3 is CASRPAGRVETQYF. As DNA, the CDR3 is TGTGCCAGCAGGCCGGCCGGGAGGGTGGAGACCCAGTACTTC. The full variable domain, completed using reference TRBV7-3 and TRBJ2-5, is GAGVSQTPSNKVTEKGKYVELRCDPISGHTALYWYRQSLGQGPEFLIYFQGTGAADDSGLPNDRFFAVRPEGSVSTLKIQRTERGDSAVYLCASRPAGRVETQYFGPGTRLLVL.

The chain recombines TRBV4-2 with TRBJ1-3; 9 bases match TRBD1. V dropped 11 bases and J dropped 1; count of bases not matched to a gene: 9. The length of the CDR3 is 15 residues. Per germline, CDR1 LGHNA and CDR2 YNFKEQ. CDR3 sequence (DNA): TGTGCCTCACAAACCGGGACAGGGTCTGGAAACACCATATATTTT. This translates into CASQTGTGSGNTIYF.

V is TRBV28 and J is TRBJ1-1; no clear D. V was trimmed by 5 bases and J by 10 bases, leaving 17 bases between them. This CDR3 has 13 amino acids. Germline assignment: CDR1 MDHEN and CDR2 SYDVKM. DNA for the CDR3: TGTGCCAGCAGTCTCCAAGTAGGGAGCAGAGCTTTCTTT. It is translated as CASSLQVGSRAFF. The full variable domain, in which reference TRBV28 and TRBJ1-1 provide the parts outside the CDR3, is DVKVTQSSRYLVKRTGEKVFLECVQDMDHENMFWYRQDPGLGLRLIYFSYDVKMKEKGDIPEGYSVSREKKERFSLILESASTNQTSMYLCASSLQVGSRAFFGQGTRLTVV.

The chain has TRBV15 and TRBJ2-7; D is perhaps TRBD2 (6 bases). Looked up from germline, CDR1 is LNHNV and CDR2 is YYDKDF (reference sequence). CDR3 length: 15 amino acids. Trimming took off 1 base at V and 0 bases at J, with 10 bases between the two ends. The CDR3 bases are TGTGCCACCAGCAGAGGGGACTTTAGCTCCTACGAGCAGTACTTC. Translated, it gives CATSRGDFSSYEQYF.

J is TRBJ1-2 and V is TRBV7-2; D ambiguous. The CDR3 runs to 13 residues. The V end was cut by 5 bases, the J end by 6 bases, with 13 bases between. Looked up from germline, CDR1 is SGHTA and CDR2 is FQGNSA. The CDR3 DNA sequence: TGTGCCAGCAGCCGGCCCCATGTGGATGGCTACACCTTC. Amino acid sequence: CASSRPHVDGYTF.

The chain uses TRBV6-5 and TRBJ2-2; 7 bases map to TRBD1. V was clipped by 2 bases and J by 5 bases; unmatched bases: 2. The CDR3 totals 14 residues. Germline V gene data show CDR1 as MNHEY and CDR2 as SVGAGI. CDR3 DNA: TGTGCCAGCAGTTACGACAGGGCAACCGGGGAGCTGTTTTTT. It translates to CASSYDRATGELFF.

CDR3 coding DNA: TGTGCCAGCAGCCTAGCCCCGAATTCACCCCTCCACTTT. Its protein is CASSLAPNSPLHF. The chain carries TRBV7-3 and TRBJ1-6; D not certain. CDR1 is SGHTA and CDR2 is FQGTGA in the germline V gene. The CDR3 totals 13 residues. V dropped 5 bases and J dropped 7 bases, with 9 bases sitting between them.

V usage is TRBV12-3 or TRBV12-4 and J usage is TRBJ1-1; D is ambiguous. There are 13 residues in the CDR3. The V and J ends lost 2 bases and 4 bases respectively, with 8 bases between them. DNA of the CDR3: TGTGCCAGCAGTTTACTCCCGTCCACTGAAGCTTTCTTT. Translating it yields CASSLLPSTEAFF.

The genes are TRBV4-1 and TRBJ2-7, with TRBD2 matching 12 bases. J lost 4 bases, V lost 4 bases, and 5 bases had no gene match. CDR1 and CDR2 (germline): MGHRA, YSYEKL. The CDR3 runs to 15 residues. CDR3 loop: CASSPLTSGGYEQYF. CDR3 in DNA: TGCGCCAGCAGCCCACTGACTAGCGGGGGTTACGAGCAGTACTTC.

V is TRBV2 and J is TRBJ1-5; D gene unclear. The CDR3 length is 13 residues. Germline V gene sequence: CDR1 SNHLY, CDR2 FYNNEI. V was clipped by 6 bases and J by 7 bases, with 13 bases between them. The CDR3 DNA is TGTGCCAGCAGGTCCAGAGCAGACCAGCCCCAGCATTTT. This codes for CASRSRADQPQHF.